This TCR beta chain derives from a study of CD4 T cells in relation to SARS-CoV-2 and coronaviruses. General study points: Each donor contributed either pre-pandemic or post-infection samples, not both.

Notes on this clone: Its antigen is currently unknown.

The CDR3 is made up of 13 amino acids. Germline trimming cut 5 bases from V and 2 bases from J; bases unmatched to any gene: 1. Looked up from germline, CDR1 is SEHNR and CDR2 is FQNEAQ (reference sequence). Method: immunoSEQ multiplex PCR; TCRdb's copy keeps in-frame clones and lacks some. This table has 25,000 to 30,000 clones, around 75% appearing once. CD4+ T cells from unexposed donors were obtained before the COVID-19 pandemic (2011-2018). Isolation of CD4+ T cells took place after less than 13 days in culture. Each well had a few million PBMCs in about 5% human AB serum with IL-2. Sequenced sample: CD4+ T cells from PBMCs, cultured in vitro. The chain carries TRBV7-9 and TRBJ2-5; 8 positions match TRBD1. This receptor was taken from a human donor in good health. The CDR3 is CASSRTGQETQYF. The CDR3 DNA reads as TGTGCCAGCAGCAGGACAGGGCAAGAGACCCAGTACTTC.